The 3 T cell receptor beta chains below all came from one sample that was sequenced in a study of radiotherapy plus CTLA-4 blockade in lung cancer. Some clones are missing from TCRdb's copy, which holds only in-frame ones; the method was immunoSEQ multiplex PCR. The sample holds tens of thousands of clones, 75% to 80% seen once. The sample here was peripheral blood, taken from a patient treated with radiotherapy plus ipilimumab. These receptors were obtained from a human donor with non-small cell lung cancer whose response to radiotherapy plus ipilimumab could not be evaluated.

The chain has TRBV28 and TRBJ2-3; weak D call: TRBD2 (6 bases). The CDR3 is made up of 14 amino acids. Germline CDR1 and CDR2: MDHEN and SYDVKM. Trimming took off 4 bases at V and 6 bases at J, with 14 bases between the two ends. CDR3 DNA: TGTGCCAGCAGTTCCGCGGGAAGAGGGGATACGCAGTATTTT. Its protein product is CASSSAGRGDTQYF.

A few counts support this clone. V is TRBV7-9 and J is TRBJ1-1; no clear D. V gave up 2 bases and J gave up 5 bases, with 12 bases separating them. Germline V lookup: CDR1 SEHNR, CDR2 FQNEAQ (reference sequence). The CDR3 contains 14 residues. The CDR3 loop reads CASSLTSTGTEAFF. CDR3 nucleotides: TGTGCCAGCAGCTTAACATCCACGGGGACTGAAGCTTTCTTT. Together with reference TRBV7-9 and TRBJ1-1, the CDR3 gives the full variable domain: DTGVSQNPRHKITKRGQNVTFRCDPISEHNRLYWYRQTLGQGPEFLTYFQNEAQLEKSRLLSDRFSAERPKGSFSTLEIQRTEQGDSAMYLCASSLTSTGTEAFFGQGTRLTVV.

This sequence joins TRBV9 and TRBJ1-1, with D hard to call. The germline gives CDR1 SGDLS, CDR2 YYNGEE. The CDR3 extends over 13 amino acids. V lost 2 bases to trimming and J lost 6 bases, with 11 bases between them. CDR3 region: CASSVTTEPEAFF. Here the CDR3 DNA reads TGTGCCAGCAGCGTGACAACAGAGCCTGAAGCTTTCTTT.